Detailed here is one T cell receptor beta chain. Antigen specificity is unknown. The V end was cut by 6 bases, the J end by 5 bases, with 14 bases between. From germline, CDR1 is MNHEY and CDR2 SVGEGT. The CDR3 is 13 amino acids. The data are from a study of T cells in Graves' hyperthyroidism and ophthalmopathy. Study overall: Blood from the periphery was taken at initial diagnosis, before any treatment. The study, taken as a whole, reports: Ophthalmopathy prediction by the model preceded onset by a median about 6.8 months.

Researchers amplified the TCR beta CDR3 regions from RNA transcripts. A first-round RT-PCR of the TCR CDR3 used the HTBI primer set. TCRdb re-derived calls from the multiplex PCR reads in MiXCR, one entry per CDR3 protein. The data show 730,000 or so distinct CDR3 sequences, 15% to 20% seen once. V and J are TRBV6-2 or TRBV6-3 and TRBJ2-7, with D perhaps being TRBD1 or TRBD2 (5 bases each). The clonotype comes from a woman between 45 and 60 years old with Graves' hyperthyroidism that later progressed to Graves' ophthalmopathy. Material: blood. The DNA for the CDR3 is TGTGCCAGCAGACGGGGACGGACTCACGAGCAGTACTTC. Translation: CASRRGRTHEQYF.